This T cell receptor (beta chain) was observed in a study of radiation and T cells in renal cell carcinoma. Study conclusions and caveats: Dominant CDR3 motifs were more common in irradiated tumors than controls. Top tumor clonotypes rose in blood 2 weeks post-radiation, then contracted. Irradiated tumors had higher TCR clonality than control tumors.

The CDR3 spans 14 residues. Trimming removed 4 bases at V and 4 bases at J, with 14 bases between. CDR1 and CDR2 (germline): SGHNT, YYREEE (reference sequence). About this clone itself: Its antigen is as yet unknown.

Noted treatment: 15 Gy SBRT to primary tumor, nephrectomy 4 weeks later. The tumor was a clear cell renal cell carcinoma. TCRdb's table, derived via immunoSEQ multiplex PCR, lists solely in-frame clones and lacks some. The repertoire includes under 20,000 clones, approximately 60% of them detected once, and about an eighth sits in the top ten. The receptor was isolated from a woman between 65 and 79 years old with renal cell carcinoma. The J gene is TRBJ1-2, the V gene TRBV5-4; D gene ambiguous. The source was tumor tissue, collected from a patient whose treatment included radiotherapy and nephrectomy. The chain's CDR3 is CASSVAHLSYGYTF. CDR3 bases: TGTGCCAGCAGCGTAGCCCACCTATCCTATGGCTACACCTTC.